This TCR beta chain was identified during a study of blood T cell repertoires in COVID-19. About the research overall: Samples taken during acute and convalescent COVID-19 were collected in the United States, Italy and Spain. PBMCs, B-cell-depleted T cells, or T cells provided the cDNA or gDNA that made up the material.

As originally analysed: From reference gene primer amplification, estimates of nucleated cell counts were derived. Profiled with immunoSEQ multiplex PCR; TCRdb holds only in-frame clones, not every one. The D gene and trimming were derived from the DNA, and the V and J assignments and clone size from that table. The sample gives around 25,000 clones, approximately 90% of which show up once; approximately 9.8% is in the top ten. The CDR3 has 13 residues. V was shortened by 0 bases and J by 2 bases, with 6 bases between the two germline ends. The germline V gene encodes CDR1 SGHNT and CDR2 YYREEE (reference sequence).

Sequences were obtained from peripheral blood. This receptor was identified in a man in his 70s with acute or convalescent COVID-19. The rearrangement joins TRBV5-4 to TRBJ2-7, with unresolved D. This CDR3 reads CASSLVPTYEQYF. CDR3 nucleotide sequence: TGTGCCAGCAGCTTGGTTCCCACCTACGAGCAGTACTTC.